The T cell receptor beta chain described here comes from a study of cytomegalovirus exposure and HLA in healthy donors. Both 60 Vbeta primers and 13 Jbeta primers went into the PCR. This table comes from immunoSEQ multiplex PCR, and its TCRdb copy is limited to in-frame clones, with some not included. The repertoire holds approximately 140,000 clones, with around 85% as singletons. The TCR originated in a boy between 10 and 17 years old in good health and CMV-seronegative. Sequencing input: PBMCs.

DNA of the CDR3: TGTGCCAGCACACGGGGGAGCTCCTACAATGAGCAGTTCTTC. Its translation is CASTRGSSYNEQFF. This chain uses TRBV2 with TRBJ2-1; D is perhaps TRBD2 (6 bases). This CDR3 contains 14 residues. V lost 7 bases and J 0 bases, leaving 10 bases between the germline ends. Germline V gives CDR1 SNHLY, CDR2 FYNNEI.